This T cell receptor (beta chain) came from a study of T cell responses to AZD1222 COVID-19 vaccine. For the study at large: The study pooled second doses at about 4 or about 12 weeks.

Overall study findings and caveats: Receipt of two AZD1222 doses was followed by a rise in Spike-specific TCR breadth and depth. Donor demographics were predominantly white British with a female majority; clonal diversity may be underestimated.

V was shortened by 0 bases and J by 5 bases, with 7 bases between the two germline ends. The CDR3 length is 13 residues. Germline lookup yields CDR1 SGHDT and CDR2 YYEEEE. Details on this clone: Its target is unknown.

Sequencing used immunoSEQ multiplex PCR; TCRdb keeps in-frame clones, though not all of them. The data contain 80,000 to 90,000 clones, roughly 87% of them seen just once; the ten biggest clones take up about 2.2%. The sequence came from an adult in good health. The specimen comprised peripheral blood, sampled on day 0 of AZD1222 vaccination. The chain is built from TRBV5-6 and TRBJ2-3; D is ambiguous. The CDR3 DNA is TGTGCCAGCAGCTTGGCCGGCCGAGATACGCAGTATTTT. It specifies CASSLAGRDTQYF.